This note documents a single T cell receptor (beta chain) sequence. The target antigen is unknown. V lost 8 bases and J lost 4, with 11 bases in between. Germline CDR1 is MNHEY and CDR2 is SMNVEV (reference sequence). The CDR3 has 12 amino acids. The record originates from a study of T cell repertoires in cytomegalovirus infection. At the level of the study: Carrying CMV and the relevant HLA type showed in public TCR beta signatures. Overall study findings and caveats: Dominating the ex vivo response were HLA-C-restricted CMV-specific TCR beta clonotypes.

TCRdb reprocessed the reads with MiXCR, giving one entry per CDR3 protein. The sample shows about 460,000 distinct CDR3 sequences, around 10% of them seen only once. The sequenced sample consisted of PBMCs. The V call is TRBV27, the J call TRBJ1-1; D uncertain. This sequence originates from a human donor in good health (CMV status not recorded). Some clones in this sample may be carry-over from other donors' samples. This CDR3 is CASRRAGTEAFF. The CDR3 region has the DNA TGTGCCAGCCGGAGGGCAGGCACTGAAGCTTTCTTT.